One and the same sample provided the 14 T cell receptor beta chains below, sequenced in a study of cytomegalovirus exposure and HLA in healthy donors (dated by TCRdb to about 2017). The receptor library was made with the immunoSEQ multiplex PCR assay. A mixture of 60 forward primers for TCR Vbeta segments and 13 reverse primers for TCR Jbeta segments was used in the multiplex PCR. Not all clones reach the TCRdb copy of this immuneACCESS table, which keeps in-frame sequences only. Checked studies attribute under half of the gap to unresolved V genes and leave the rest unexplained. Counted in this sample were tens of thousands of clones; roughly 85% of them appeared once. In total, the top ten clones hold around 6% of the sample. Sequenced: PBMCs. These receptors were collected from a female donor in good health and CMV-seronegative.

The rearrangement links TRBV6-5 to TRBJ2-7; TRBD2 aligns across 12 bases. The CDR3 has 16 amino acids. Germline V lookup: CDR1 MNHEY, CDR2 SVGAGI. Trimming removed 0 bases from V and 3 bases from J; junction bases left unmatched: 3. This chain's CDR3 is CASSYSGLAGIYEQYF. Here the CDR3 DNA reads TGTGCCAGCAGTTACTCCGGACTAGCGGGAATCTACGAGCAGTACTTC.

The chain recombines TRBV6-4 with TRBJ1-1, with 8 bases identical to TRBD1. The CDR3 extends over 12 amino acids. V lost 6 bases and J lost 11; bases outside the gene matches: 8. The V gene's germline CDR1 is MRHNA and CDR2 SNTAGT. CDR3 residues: CASRSPGGRAFF. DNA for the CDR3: TGTGCCAGCAGGTCCCCAGGGGGCAGGGCTTTCTTT.

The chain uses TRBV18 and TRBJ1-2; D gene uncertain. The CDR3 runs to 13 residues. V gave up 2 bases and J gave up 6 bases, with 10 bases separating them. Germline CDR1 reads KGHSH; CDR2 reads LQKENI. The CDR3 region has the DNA TGTGCCAGCTCACCAAGCAGAGAGGATGGCTACACCTTC. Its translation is CASSPSREDGYTF.

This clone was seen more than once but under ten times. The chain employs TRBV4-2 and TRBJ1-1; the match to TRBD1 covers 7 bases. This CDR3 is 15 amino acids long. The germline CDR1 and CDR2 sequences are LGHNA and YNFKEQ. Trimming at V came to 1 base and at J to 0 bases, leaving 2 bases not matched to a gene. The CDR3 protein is CASSQGDRVNTEAFF. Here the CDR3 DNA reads TGTGCCAGCAGCCAAGGTGACAGGGTGAACACTGAAGCTTTCTTT.

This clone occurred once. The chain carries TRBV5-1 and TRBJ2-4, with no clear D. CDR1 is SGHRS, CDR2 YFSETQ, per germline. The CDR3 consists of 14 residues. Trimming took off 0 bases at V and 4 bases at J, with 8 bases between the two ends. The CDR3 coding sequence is TGCGCCAGCAGCTTGGAGCCGGGTAAAAACATTCAGTACTTC. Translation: CASSLEPGKNIQYF.

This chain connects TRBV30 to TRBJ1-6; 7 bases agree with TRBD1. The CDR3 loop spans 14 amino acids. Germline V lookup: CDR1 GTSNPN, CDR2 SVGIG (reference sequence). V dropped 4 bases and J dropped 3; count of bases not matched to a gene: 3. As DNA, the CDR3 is TGTGCCTGGAAGAGGGACAGCTATAATTCACCCCTCCACTTT. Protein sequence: CAWKRDSYNSPLHF.

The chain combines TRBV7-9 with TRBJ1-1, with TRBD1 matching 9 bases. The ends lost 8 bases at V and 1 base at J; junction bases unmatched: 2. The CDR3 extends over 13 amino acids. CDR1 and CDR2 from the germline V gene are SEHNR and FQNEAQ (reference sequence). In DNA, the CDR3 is TGTGCCAGCGCGGGACAGGGGAACACTGAAGCTTTCTTT. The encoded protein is CASAGQGNTEAFF.

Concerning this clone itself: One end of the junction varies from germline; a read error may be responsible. The CDR3 loop reads CASSPPGEAPYTQYF. CDR3 nucleotides: TGTGCCAGCTCCCCACCGGGAGAAGCCCCATATACGCAGTATTTT. The chain carries TRBV18 and TRBJ2-3, with a possible D match to TRBD2 (6 bases). The CDR3 loop spans 15 amino acids. Germline CDR1 reads KGHSH; CDR2 reads LQKENI.

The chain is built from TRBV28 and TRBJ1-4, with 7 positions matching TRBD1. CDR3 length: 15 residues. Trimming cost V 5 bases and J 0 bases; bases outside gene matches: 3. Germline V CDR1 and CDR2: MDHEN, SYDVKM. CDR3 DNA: TGTGCCAGCAGTACAGGACAGGCAACTAATGAAAAACTGTTTTTT. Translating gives CASSTGQATNEKLFF.

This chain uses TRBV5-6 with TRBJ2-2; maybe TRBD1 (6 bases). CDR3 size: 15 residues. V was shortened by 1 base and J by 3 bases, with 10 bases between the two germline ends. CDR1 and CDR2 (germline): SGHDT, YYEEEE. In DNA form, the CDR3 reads TGTGCCAGCAGCTTGCAGGGGCGTTACACCGGGGAGCTGTTTTTT. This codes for CASSLQGRYTGELFF.

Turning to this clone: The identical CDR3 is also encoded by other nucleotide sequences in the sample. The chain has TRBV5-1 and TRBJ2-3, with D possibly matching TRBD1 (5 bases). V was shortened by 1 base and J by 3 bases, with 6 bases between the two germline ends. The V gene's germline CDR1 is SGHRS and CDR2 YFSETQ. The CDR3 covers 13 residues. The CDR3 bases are TGCGCCAGCAGCTTGCAGGGAACAGATACGCAGTATTTT. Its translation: CASSLQGTDTQYF. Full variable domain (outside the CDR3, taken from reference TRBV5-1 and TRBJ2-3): KAGVTQTPRYLIKTRGQQVTLSCSPISGHRSVSWYQQTPGQGLQFLFEYFSETQRNKGNFPGRFSGRQFSNSRSEMNVSTLELGDSALYLCASSLQGTDTQYFGPGTRLTVL.

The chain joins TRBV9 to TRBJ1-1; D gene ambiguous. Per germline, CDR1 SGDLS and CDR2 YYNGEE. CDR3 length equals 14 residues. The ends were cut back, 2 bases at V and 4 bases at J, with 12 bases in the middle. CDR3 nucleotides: TGTGCCAGCAGCGTCGACCCGACAAGCACTGAAGCTTTCTTT. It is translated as CASSVDPTSTEAFF.

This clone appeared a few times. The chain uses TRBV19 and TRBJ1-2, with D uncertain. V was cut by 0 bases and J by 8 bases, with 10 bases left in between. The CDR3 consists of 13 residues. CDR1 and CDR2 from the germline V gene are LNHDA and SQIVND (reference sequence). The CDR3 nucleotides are TGTGCCAGTAGTATAGATGCGTTTCCGGGCTACACCTTC. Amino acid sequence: CASSIDAFPGYTF. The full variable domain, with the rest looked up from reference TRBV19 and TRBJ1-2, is DGGITQSPKYLFRKEGQNVTLSCEQNLNHDAMYWYRQDPGQGLRLIYYSQIVNDFQKGDIAEGYSVSREKKESFPLTVTSAQKNPTAFYLCASSIDAFPGYTFGSGTRLTVV.

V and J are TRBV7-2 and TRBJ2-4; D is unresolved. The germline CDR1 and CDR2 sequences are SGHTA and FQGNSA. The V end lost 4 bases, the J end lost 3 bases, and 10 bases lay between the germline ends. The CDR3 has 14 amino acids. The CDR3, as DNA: TGTGCCAGCAGCTCTTCCCTCGGCAAAAACATTCAGTACTTC. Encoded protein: CASSSSLGKNIQYF.